This T cell receptor beta chain derives from a study of blood T cells in healthy people across ages. The V and J ends lost 8 bases and 4 bases respectively, with 18 bases between them. The CDR3 runs 14 residues. The germline V gene encodes CDR1 MDHEN and CDR2 SYDVKM. Primed by a sample-barcoded 5' primer and a J-beta primer mix, a second PCR proceeded for 7 to 11 cycles. TCRdb independently ran MiXCR on the 5' RACE reads; one entry per CDR3 protein. This table holds almost 1 million distinct CDR3 sequences, 45% to 60% found once. The clonotype was recovered from a woman aged 60-75 years in good health. The specimen sequenced was blood. The chain carries TRBV28 and TRBJ2-7, with D perhaps assigned TRBD1 or TRBD2 (6 bases each). CDR3 bases: TGTGCCAGCGAGAATGGGGGGCCGGGGTACGAGCAGTACTTC. As protein: CASENGGPGYEQYF.